This T cell receptor beta chain stems from a study of blood T cell repertoires in COVID-19 (dated by TCRdb to between 2020 and 2021). Concerning the study at large: The collaborator samples originated in the United States, Italy and Spain and spanned the acute and convalescent phases of COVID-19. The material from the prospective study consisted of cDNA or gDNA derived from T cells, B-cell-depleted T cells, or PBMCs. The sample metadata nearly always contained a de-identified subject ID, COVID-19 status, age in years and sex. Where available, HLA class I and class II types were taken from metadata supplied by the sample provider and were not determined by assay-based typing. The repertoires were released in a freely available public database meant as a resource for research on the immune response to SARS-CoV-2. Samples were obtained from the ongoing ImmuneRACE study (first 160 participants) and from over a thousand subjects provided by 6 global collaborators. Deeply sampled blood TCRbeta repertoires from subjects exposed to, actively infected with, or recovered from COVID-19 were included in the dataset. Study-level results and caveats: The amount of clinical and demographic metadata varied by source and participant and was provided uncurated.

This clone was counted a few times. Which antigen it targets is not known. Base qualities are not provided; no much larger clone lies one nucleotide away. Whole blood was collected in K2EDTA tubes by collaborating institutions according to the institutions' own protocols. Collaborator samples were shipped for TCRbeta analysis as frozen whole blood, isolated PBMCs, or DNA extracted from either sample type. The immunoSEQ Assay, a bias-controlled multiplex PCR, was used to amplify TCRbeta CDR3 regions from genomic DNA. Turning to the authors' computational methods: Nucleated cell counts per sample were estimated from amplification of reference gene primers within the assay. To quantify the absolute abundance of each unique TCRbeta CDR3 rearrangement, sequence reads were collapsed and filtered. For each sample, productive Simpson clonality was calculated as the square root of Simpson's diversity index over productive rearrangements. Imported from immuneACCESS, the table was reduced by TCRdb to in-frame sequences with V and J called. These copies leave out some clones; in studies compared against another copy, an unresolved V gene accounts for under half, and the cause of the remainder is not known. The V and J calls and clone size are taken from that table; D and trimming were inferred from the DNA. The sample yields 95,000 to 150,000 clones; about 90% were counted once. The ten largest clones represent 25% to 35% of the sample.

Inclusive of the bounding cysteine and phenylalanine, the CDR3 is 14 residues long. The sequence is cut down to CDR3 DNA, 42 bases in frame from base 1. V loses 3 bases of germline sequence and J loses 5 bases, and the interval between the two ends is 14 bases. Reading the germline V gene (reference sequence) gives CDR1 DFQATT and CDR2 SNEGSKA. The sequencing input was peripheral blood. Here the chain combines TRBV20-1 and TRBJ2-1, and TRBD2 may be the D gene, going by 6 matching bases. The receptor was derived from a woman between 65 and 79 years old with acute or convalescent COVID-19. The nucleotide sequence is TGCAGTGCTAGTGAGACTAGGGGAAACAATGAGCAGTTCTTC. This is translated as CSASETRGNNEQFF.